The TCR beta chain described here comes from a study of blood T cell repertoires in COVID-19. TCRdb's copy holds only in-frame clones and misses some; the assay was immunoSEQ multiplex PCR. The sample shows 200,000 to 250,000 clones, 80% to 90% of them seen only once. The age range of participants was about 18 to 89 years, with residence in some 25 US areas. Each participant's cohort was designated according to participant-reported clinical history. Trimming left V 0 bases short and J 0 bases short, with 7 bases between. This CDR3 contains 15 residues. The germline V gene has CDR1 SGHVS and CDR2 FNYEAQ.

The chain uses TRBV7-6 and TRBJ2-3, with a weak D call TRBD2 (6 bases). The sequenced sample was PBMCs or T cells enriched from blood (not recorded which). The sequence was obtained from a man aged 45-65 years who had been exposed to COVID-19. CDR3 sequence (DNA): TGTGCCAGCAGCTTAGCCAGCGGGAGCACAGATACGCAGTATTTT. Its protein product is CASSLASGSTDTQYF.